This T cell receptor (beta chain) was found in a study of cytomegalovirus exposure and HLA in healthy donors. Study as a whole: Assignment to the Caucasian-associated ancestry cluster applied to over 70% of the approximately 370 genotyped donors. Findings of the study overall: Fewer N-insertions than the approximately 700-donor mean were reportedly shown by an Asian-associated ancestry cluster in a later analysis. TRBV6-2, TRBV6-3 and some other V segments were excluded as indistinguishable.

The PCR contained 60 Vbeta and 13 Jbeta primers. Sequencing used immunoSEQ multiplex PCR; TCRdb keeps in-frame clones, though not all of them. The sample lists around 90,000 clones; approximately 56% were seen once. Germline V gene data show CDR1 as SGHRS and CDR2 as YFSETQ. The CDR3 sequence is 15 residues long. The junction had 9 bases not matched to a gene; V was cut back by 6 bases and J by 0 bases. Regarding donors, all were healthy bone marrow donors. As to this clone: Its target is not known.

Sequencing input: PBMCs. This receptor was taken from a woman in her thirties in good health and CMV-seropositive. This chain links TRBV5-1 with TRBJ2-7, with 7 bases lining up with TRBD1. The CDR3 is CASNPQGLSSYEQYF. CDR3 in DNA: TGCGCCAGCAACCCACAGGGGCTTAGCTCCTACGAGCAGTACTTC.